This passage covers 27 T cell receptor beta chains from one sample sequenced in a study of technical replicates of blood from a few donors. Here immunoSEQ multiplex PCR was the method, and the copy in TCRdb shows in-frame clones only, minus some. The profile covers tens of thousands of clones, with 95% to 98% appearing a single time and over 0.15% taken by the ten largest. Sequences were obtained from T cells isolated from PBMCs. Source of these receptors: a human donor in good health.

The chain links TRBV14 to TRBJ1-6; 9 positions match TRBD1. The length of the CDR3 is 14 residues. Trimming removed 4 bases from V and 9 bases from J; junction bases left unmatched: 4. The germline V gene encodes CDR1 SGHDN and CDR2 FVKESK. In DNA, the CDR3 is TGTGCCAGCAGCCGCACAGGGGGCCTTTCACCCCTCCACTTT. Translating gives CASSRTGGLSPLHF. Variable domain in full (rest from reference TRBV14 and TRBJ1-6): EAGVTQFPSHSVIEKGQTVTLRCDPISGHDNLYWYRRVMGKEIKFLLHFVKESKQDESGMPNNRFLAERTGGTYSTLKVQPAELEDSGVYFCASSRTGGLSPLHFGNGTRLTVT.

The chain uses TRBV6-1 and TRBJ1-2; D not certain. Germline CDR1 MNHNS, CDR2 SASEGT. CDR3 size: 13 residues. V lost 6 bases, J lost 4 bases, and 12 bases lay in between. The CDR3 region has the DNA TGTGCCAGCAGCCCGCCAGAATCCTATGGCTACACCTTC. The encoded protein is CASSPPESYGYTF.

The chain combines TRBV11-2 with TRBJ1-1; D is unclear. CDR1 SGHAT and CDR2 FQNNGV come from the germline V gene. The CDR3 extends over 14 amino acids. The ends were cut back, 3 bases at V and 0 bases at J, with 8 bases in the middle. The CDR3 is CASSLSRLNTEAFF. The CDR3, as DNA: TGTGCCAGCAGCTTGTCCAGGTTGAACACTGAAGCTTTCTTT.

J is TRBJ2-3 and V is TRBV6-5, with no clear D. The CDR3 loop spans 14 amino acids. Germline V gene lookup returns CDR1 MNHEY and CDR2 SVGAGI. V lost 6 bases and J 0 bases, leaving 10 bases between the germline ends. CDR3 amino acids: CASSLEASTDTQYF. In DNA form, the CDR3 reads TGTGCCAGCAGCCTCGAAGCTAGCACAGATACGCAGTATTTT.

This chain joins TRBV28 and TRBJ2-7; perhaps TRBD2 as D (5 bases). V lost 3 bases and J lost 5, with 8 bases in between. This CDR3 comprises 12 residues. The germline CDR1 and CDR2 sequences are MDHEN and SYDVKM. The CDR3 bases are TGTGCCAGCAGTTTGGGAGTCGACGAGCAGTACTTC. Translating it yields CASSLGVDEQYF.

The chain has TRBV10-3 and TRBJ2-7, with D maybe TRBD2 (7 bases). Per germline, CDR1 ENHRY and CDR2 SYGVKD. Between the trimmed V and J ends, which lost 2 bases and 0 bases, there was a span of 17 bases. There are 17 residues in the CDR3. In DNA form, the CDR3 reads TGTGCCATCAGTGAGAGTGGGAGCGGGACAAGCTCCTACGAGCAGTACTTC. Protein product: CAISESGSGTSSYEQYF.

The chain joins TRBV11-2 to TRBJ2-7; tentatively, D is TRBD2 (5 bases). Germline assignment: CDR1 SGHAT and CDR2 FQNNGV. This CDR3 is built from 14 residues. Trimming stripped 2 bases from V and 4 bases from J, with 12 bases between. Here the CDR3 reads CASSLNTGVYEQYF. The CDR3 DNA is TGTGCCAGCAGCTTAAATACCGGGGTTTACGAGCAGTACTTC.

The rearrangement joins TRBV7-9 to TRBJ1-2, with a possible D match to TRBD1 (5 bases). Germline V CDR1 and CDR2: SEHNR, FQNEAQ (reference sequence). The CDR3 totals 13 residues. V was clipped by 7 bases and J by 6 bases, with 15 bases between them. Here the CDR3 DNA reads TGTGCCAGCACCCTGGGAGGGGCAGATGGCTACACCTTC. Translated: CASTLGGADGYTF.

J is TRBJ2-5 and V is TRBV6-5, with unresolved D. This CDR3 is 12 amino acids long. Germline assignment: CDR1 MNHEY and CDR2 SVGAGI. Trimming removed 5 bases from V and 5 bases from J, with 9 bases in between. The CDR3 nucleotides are TGTGCCAGCAGTATCCCCTCCGAGACCCAGTACTTC. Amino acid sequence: CASSIPSETQYF.

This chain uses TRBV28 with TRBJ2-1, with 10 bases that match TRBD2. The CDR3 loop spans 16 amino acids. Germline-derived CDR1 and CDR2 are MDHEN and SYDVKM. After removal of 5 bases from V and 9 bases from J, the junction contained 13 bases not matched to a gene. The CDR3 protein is CASSPRALAGDGEQFF. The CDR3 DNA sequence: TGTGCCAGCAGTCCGCGGGCCCTAGCGGGAGACGGTGAGCAGTTCTTC.

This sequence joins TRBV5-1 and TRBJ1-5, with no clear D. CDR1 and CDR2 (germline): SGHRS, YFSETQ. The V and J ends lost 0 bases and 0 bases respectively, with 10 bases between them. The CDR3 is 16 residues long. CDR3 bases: TGCGCCAGCAGCTTGGTGAGGGTAAATAGCAATCAGCCCCAGCATTTT. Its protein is CASSLVRVNSNQPQHF. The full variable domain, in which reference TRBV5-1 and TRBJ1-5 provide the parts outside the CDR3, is KAGVTQTPRYLIKTRGQQVTLSCSPISGHRSVSWYQQTPGQGLQFLFEYFSETQRNKGNFPGRFSGRQFSNSRSEMNVSTLELGDSALYLCASSLVRVNSNQPQHFGDGTRLSIL.

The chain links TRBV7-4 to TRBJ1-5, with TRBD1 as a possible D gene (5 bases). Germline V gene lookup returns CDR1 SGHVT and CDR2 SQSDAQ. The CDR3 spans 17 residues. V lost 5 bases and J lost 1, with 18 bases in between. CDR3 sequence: CASSTTTVLRSNQPQHF. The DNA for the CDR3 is TGTGCCAGCAGCACTACGACAGTCCTTAGAAGCAATCAGCCCCAGCATTTT.

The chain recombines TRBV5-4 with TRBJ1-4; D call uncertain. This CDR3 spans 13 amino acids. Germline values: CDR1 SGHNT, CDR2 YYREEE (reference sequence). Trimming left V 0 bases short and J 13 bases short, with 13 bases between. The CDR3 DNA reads TGTGCCAGCAGCTTGGATCCCTCCGGGTCACTGTTTTTT. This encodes CASSLDPSGSLFF.

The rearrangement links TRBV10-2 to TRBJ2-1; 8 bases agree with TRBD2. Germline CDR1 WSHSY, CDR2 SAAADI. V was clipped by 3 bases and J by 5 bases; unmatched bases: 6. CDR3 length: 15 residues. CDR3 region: CASSEQTSVDNEQFF. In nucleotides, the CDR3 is TGCGCCAGCAGTGAACAGACTAGCGTCGACAATGAGCAGTTCTTC.

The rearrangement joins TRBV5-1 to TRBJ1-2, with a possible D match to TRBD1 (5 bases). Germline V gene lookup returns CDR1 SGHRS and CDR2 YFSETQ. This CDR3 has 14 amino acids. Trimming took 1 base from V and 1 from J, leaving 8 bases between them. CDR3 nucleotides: TGCGCCAGCAGCTTGCAGGGTAGTAACTATGGCTACACCTTC. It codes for CASSLQGSNYGYTF.

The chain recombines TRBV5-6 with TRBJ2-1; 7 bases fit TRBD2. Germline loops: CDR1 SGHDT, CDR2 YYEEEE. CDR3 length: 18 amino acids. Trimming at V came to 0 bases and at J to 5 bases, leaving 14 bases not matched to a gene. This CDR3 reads CASSLGSRRLAVHNEQFF. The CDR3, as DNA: TGTGCCAGCAGCTTGGGAAGTAGAAGGCTAGCGGTTCACAATGAGCAGTTCTTC.

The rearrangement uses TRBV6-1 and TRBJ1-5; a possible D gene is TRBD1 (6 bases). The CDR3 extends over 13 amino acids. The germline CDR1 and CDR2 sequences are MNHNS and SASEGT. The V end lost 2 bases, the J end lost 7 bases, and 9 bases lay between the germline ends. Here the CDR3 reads CASSERGSQPQHF. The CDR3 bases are TGTGCCAGCAGTGAAAGGGGGAGCCAGCCCCAGCATTTT.

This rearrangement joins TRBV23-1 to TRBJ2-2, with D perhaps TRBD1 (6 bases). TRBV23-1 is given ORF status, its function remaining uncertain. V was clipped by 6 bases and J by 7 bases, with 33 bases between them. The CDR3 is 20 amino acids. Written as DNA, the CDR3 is TGCGCCAGCAGACAGGGTGAGGAGAAGGCTAGACGAACCGAACTCGGGGAGCTGTTTTTT. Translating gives CASRQGEEKARRTELGELFF.

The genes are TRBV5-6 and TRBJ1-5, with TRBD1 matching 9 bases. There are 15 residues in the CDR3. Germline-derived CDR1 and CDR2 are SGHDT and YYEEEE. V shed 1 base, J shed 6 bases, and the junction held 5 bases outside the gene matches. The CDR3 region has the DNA TGTGCCAGCAGCTTGCGAGGGACAGGGAGTCAGCCCCAGCATTTT. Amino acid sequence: CASSLRGTGSQPQHF.

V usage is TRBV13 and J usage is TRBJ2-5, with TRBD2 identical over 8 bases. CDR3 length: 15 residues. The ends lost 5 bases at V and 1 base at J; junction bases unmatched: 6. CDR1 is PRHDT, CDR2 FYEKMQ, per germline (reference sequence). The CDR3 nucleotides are TGTGCCAGCAGCGTCCAAACTAGCGGCCAAGAGACCCAGTACTTC. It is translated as CASSVQTSGQETQYF. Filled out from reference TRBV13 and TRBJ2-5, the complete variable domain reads AAGVIQSPRHLIKEKRETATLKCYPIPRHDTVYWYQQGPGQDPQFLISFYEKMQSDKGSIPDRFSAQQFSDYHSELNMSSLELGDSALYFCASSVQTSGQETQYFGPGTRLLVL.

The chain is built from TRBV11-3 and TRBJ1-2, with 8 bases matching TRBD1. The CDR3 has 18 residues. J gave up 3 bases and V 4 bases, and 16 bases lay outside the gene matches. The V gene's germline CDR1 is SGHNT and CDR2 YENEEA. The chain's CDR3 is CASSSNPGQEETDYGYTF. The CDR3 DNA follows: TGTGCCAGCAGCTCCAACCCGGGACAGGAGGAAACCGACTATGGCTACACCTTC.

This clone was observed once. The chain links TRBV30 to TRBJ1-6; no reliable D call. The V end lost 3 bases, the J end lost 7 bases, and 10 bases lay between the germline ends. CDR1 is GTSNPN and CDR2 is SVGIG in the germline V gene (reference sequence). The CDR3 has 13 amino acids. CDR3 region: CAWSSADNSPLHF. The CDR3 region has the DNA TGTGCCTGGAGCTCAGCGGACAATTCACCCCTCCACTTT.

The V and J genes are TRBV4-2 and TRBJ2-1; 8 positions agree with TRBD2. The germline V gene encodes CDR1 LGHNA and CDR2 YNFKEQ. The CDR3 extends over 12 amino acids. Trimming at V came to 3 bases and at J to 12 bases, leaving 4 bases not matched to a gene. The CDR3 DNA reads TGTGCCAGCAGCCACAACCGGGAGGGGCAGTTCTTC. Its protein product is CASSHNREGQFF.

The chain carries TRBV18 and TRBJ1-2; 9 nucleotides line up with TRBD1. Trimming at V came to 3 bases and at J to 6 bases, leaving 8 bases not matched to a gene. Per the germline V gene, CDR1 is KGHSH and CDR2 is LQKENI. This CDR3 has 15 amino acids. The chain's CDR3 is CASSPYGTGFDGYTF. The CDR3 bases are TGTGCCAGCTCACCCTACGGGACAGGGTTTGATGGCTACACCTTC.

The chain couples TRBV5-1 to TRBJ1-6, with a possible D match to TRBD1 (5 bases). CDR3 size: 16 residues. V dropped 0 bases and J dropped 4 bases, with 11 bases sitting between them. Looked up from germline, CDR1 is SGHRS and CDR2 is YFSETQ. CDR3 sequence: CASSLAGGRYNSPLHF. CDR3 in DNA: TGCGCCAGCAGCTTGGCCGGGGGACGGTATAATTCACCCCTCCACTTT.

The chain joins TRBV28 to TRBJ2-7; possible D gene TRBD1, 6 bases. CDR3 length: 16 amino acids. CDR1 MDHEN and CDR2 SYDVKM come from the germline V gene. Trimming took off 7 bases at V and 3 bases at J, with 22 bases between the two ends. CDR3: CASTPLDRGRYYEQYF. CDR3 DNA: TGTGCCAGCACCCCATTGGACAGAGGAAGATACTACGAGCAGTACTTC.

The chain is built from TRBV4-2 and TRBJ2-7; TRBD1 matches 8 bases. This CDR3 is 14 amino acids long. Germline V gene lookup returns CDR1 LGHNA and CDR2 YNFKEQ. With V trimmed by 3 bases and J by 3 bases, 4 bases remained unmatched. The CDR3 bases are TGTGCCAGCAGCCATGCGACAGGGGACTACGAGCAGTACTTC. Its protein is CASSHATGDYEQYF.